This TCR beta chain originates from a study of cytomegalovirus exposure and HLA in healthy donors. Study-wide results and caveats: Previously analyzed data showed that most TCR beta V segments were productive at a frequency of about 87% or about 30%.

With regard to this clone: Its matching antigen is unknown.

PCR involved 60 Vbeta and 13 Jbeta primers. TCRdb keeps only in-frame clones here, not all; method: immunoSEQ multiplex PCR. The sample consists of roughly 130,000 clones, 70% to 75% of them appearing once. The CDR3 runs to 16 residues. Germline V gene data show CDR1 as KGHSH and CDR2 as LQKENI. V was pared by 3 bases and J by 2 bases, with 8 bases of the junction left unmatched. The receptor's source is a woman in her 40s in good health and CMV-seropositive. The chain uses TRBV18 and TRBJ1-2; 8 bases line up with TRBD1. Sample: PBMCs. The CDR3 DNA is TGTGCCAGCTCACCGGGTCGGGACAGGATAAACTATGGCTACACCTTC. Encoded protein: CASSPGRDRINYGYTF.